This is a list of T cell receptor beta chains from one sample in a study of molecular identifiers for immune sequencing clone quantification. TCRdb passed the PCR reads through MiXCR, listing each CDR3 protein once. The sample lists 65,000 or so distinct CDR3 sequences, around a sixth occurring once. Sample: naive CD8+ T cells from blood, with Jurkat cell RNA spiked in. The receptors derive from a human donor in good health. Some libraries in this study had Jurkat cell RNA spiked in. Each CDR3 is given without its conserved first and last residue. Fields, in order: V gene, J gene, CDR3 protein.

v_call: TRBV6-5
j_call: TRBJ2-1
cdr3_aa: ASSNRNYNEQF

v_call: TRBV13
j_call: TRBJ1-2
cdr3_aa: ASSLVAGVGVYGYT

v_call: TRBV6-2/TRBV6-3
j_call: TRBJ1-1
cdr3_aa: ASSALWGGTEAF

v_call: TRBV30
j_call: TRBJ2-2
cdr3_aa: AWSDLLGELF

v_call: TRBV10-3
j_call: TRBJ2-3
cdr3_aa: AISDPGRAGGPSTDTQY

v_call: TRBV7-9
j_call: TRBJ2-5
cdr3_aa: ASSLPTRGPEETQY

v_call: TRBV4-3
j_call: TRBJ2-5
cdr3_aa: ASSQSIEEETQY

v_call: TRBV7-2
j_call: TRBJ2-7
cdr3_aa: ASSFPGLAFEQY

v_call: TRBV28
j_call: TRBJ1-2
cdr3_aa: ASSLRRIYGHT

v_call: TRBV5-4
j_call: TRBJ2-6
cdr3_aa: ASSSSPGQVYSGANVLT

v_call: TRBV7-9
j_call: TRBJ2-5
cdr3_aa: ASRKGAPQETQY

v_call: TRBV27
j_call: TRBJ2-3
cdr3_aa: ASSLPGQGNTQY

v_call: TRBV7-8
j_call: TRBJ2-1
cdr3_aa: ASSYGGYNEQF

v_call: TRBV27
j_call: TRBJ1-5
cdr3_aa: ASSFSNQPQH

v_call: TRBV19
j_call: TRBJ2-1
cdr3_aa: ASGIDGTGLEQF

v_call: TRBV4-3
j_call: TRBJ2-7
cdr3_aa: ASSQGFGSNSYEQY

v_call: TRBV6-6
j_call: TRBJ1-4
cdr3_aa: ASSPTEPNEKLF

v_call: TRBV12-3/TRBV12-4
j_call: TRBJ2-3
cdr3_aa: ASSLVSGSVDTQY

v_call: TRBV19
j_call: TRBJ2-2
cdr3_aa: ASSTQGPTGELF

v_call: TRBV4-1
j_call: TRBJ1-5
cdr3_aa: ASSQGQTGTEKNQPQH

v_call: TRBV7-6
j_call: TRBJ2-7
cdr3_aa: ASSSLPGGEQY

v_call: TRBV6-1
j_call: TRBJ1-2
cdr3_aa: ASSERTRGAGYT

v_call: TRBV4-1
j_call: TRBJ2-7
cdr3_aa: ASSQQKEQY

v_call: TRBV18
j_call: TRBJ1-1
cdr3_aa: ASSQGGGWNTEAF

v_call: TRBV20-1
j_call: TRBJ2-7
cdr3_aa: SGRGGIIYEQY

v_call: TRBV27
j_call: TRBJ2-2
cdr3_aa: ASSRGLAGKNTGELF

v_call: TRBV7-8
j_call: TRBJ2-7
cdr3_aa: ASSFGLAGAQGYEQY

v_call: TRBV18
j_call: TRBJ2-1
cdr3_aa: ASSPPTSGSNNEQF

v_call: TRBV5-4
j_call: TRBJ2-7
cdr3_aa: ASSPPVGGEQY

v_call: TRBV29-1
j_call: TRBJ2-6
cdr3_aa: SAQARGADGANVLT

v_call: TRBV20-1
j_call: TRBJ2-2
cdr3_aa: SARRRPGTSGSWELF

v_call: TRBV19
j_call: TRBJ2-7
cdr3_aa: ASSAGTGPYEQY

v_call: TRBV20-1
j_call: TRBJ2-1
cdr3_aa: SARDMGTRDYYNEQF

v_call: TRBV2
j_call: TRBJ2-1
cdr3_aa: ASVAGEGNEQF

v_call: TRBV4-1
j_call: TRBJ1-1
cdr3_aa: ASSQNRDGTDAS

v_call: TRBV7-3
j_call: TRBJ2-3
cdr3_aa: ASAPGDTDTQY

v_call: TRBV4-1
j_call: TRBJ1-4
cdr3_aa: ASSQERTGFEKLF

v_call: TRBV7-9
j_call: TRBJ2-7
cdr3_aa: ASSPRTDTYEQY

v_call: TRBV7-9
j_call: TRBJ2-1
cdr3_aa: ACRLDPVDEQF

v_call: TRBV7-2
j_call: TRBJ2-3
cdr3_aa: ASSPGISYWADTQY

v_call: TRBV20-1
j_call: TRBJ2-4
cdr3_aa: SAPDSYIQY

v_call: TRBV9
j_call: TRBJ1-6
cdr3_aa: ASSANRDSYNSPLH

v_call: TRBV7-9
j_call: TRBJ1-1
cdr3_aa: ASSLAGQISHTEAF

v_call: TRBV7-6
j_call: TRBJ2-2
cdr3_aa: ASSFPRGGGWTGELF

v_call: TRBV11-2
j_call: TRBJ2-7
cdr3_aa: ASSLVRTDSYEQY

v_call: TRBV19
j_call: TRBJ1-4
cdr3_aa: ASSILGQPFNEKLF

v_call: TRBV18
j_call: TRBJ2-7
cdr3_aa: ASSRTGAYEQY

v_call: TRBV9
j_call: TRBJ2-1
cdr3_aa: ASSPRPRTSYNEQF

v_call: TRBV4-2
j_call: TRBJ2-3
cdr3_aa: ASSQEELAGVTDTQY

v_call: TRBV27
j_call: TRBJ1-5
cdr3_aa: ASSSGQGSLNQPQH

v_call: TRBV20-1
j_call: TRBJ2-2
cdr3_aa: SARRLDNGELF

v_call: TRBV7-3
j_call: TRBJ2-1
cdr3_aa: ASSLGNNEQF

v_call: TRBV6-2/TRBV6-3
j_call: TRBJ2-1
cdr3_aa: ASGYMVREQF